The text below deals with one TCR beta chain. Its antigen is unknown. It was with 60 Vbeta and 13 Jbeta primers that the PCR ran. Repertoires were generated with immunoSEQ multiplex PCR, while TCRdb's copy carries only in-frame clones and drops some. This table holds approximately 110,000 clones, around 72% found once. The data derive from a study of cytomegalovirus exposure and HLA in healthy donors. At the level of the study: A prior analysis found about 110 million unique TCR beta sequences from about 179 million T cells.

Per the germline V gene, CDR1 is LNHNV and CDR2 is YYDKDF (reference sequence). This CDR3 contains 15 residues. V was clipped by 8 bases and J by 9 bases; unmatched bases: 12. Study outcomes and limitations: Earlier analysis found most TCR beta V segments productive about 87% or about 30% of the time.

The receptor comes from a woman between 35 and 50 years old in good health and CMV-seropositive. The sample taken for sequencing was PBMCs. This sequence joins TRBV15 and TRBJ2-2; 10 positions match TRBD2. CDR3 residues: CATSPLAGDPRELFF. CDR3 nucleotide sequence: TGTGCCACCTCCCCCCTAGCGGGGGACCCTAGGGAGCTGTTTTTT.